This is a list of T cell receptor beta chains from one sample in a study of T cells in Graves' hyperthyroidism and ophthalmopathy. Each CDR3 protein gets one entry after TCRdb re-called the multiplex PCR reads with MiXCR. The table records 130,000 or so distinct CDR3 sequences, roughly a fifth of them present only once. Material for sequencing was blood. These receptors were collected from a woman aged 50 to 60 with Graves' hyperthyroidism that later progressed to Graves' ophthalmopathy. CDR3s leave out the opening cysteine and the closing phenylalanine or tryptophan. Clone size, where shown, is once, few, many, or a class for clones that have expanded.

clone size: many; J gene: TRBJ2-2; V gene: TRBV13; CDR3 protein: ASSLRDRETNTGELF
clone size: many; J gene: TRBJ2-3; V gene: TRBV3-1; CDR3 protein: ASSQEGAGIGLAGYTQY
clone size: many; J gene: TRBJ2-7; V gene: TRBV7-2; CDR3 protein: ASSFAPGLAGPDYEQY
clone size: few; J gene: TRBJ2-7; V gene: TRBV20-1; CDR3 protein: SARDNSQRGYEQY
clone size: few; J gene: TRBJ2-3; V gene: TRBV7-9; CDR3 protein: ASIRLGGTDTQY
clone size: many; J gene: TRBJ1-1; V gene: TRBV30; CDR3 protein: AWIRTGVTEAF
clone size: -; J gene: TRBJ2-5; V gene: TRBV14; CDR3 protein: ASSQEGGGRIETQY
clone size: many; J gene: TRBJ2-2; V gene: TRBV3-1; CDR3 protein: ASSQGGLAGVGTGELF
clone size: -; J gene: TRBJ1-5; V gene: TRBV20-1; CDR3 protein: SASGSGRGARLQPQH
clone size: many; J gene: TRBJ2-7; V gene: TRBV20-1; CDR3 protein: SARDVAGVYEQY
clone size: many; J gene: TRBJ1-6; V gene: TRBV3-1; CDR3 protein: ASSQYQGRSPLH
clone size: few; J gene: TRBJ2-7; V gene: TRBV5-4; CDR3 protein: ASSIRQGIDEQY